Reported below is one T cell receptor (beta chain). What it recognizes is unknown. The same CDR3 also results from other DNA sequences found in this sample. Treatment defined: 15 Gy SBRT to primary tumor, nephrectomy 4 weeks later. Nephrectomy followed 15 Gy stereotactic body radiation by 4 weeks. This CDR3 spans 15 amino acids. Looked up from germline, CDR1 is SGHRS and CDR2 is YFSETQ. V was pared by 4 bases and J by 1 base, with 5 bases of the junction left unmatched. The entry originates in a study of radiation and T cells in renal cell carcinoma. Study conclusions and caveats: Without pretreatment biopsies, baseline tumor clonotype presence was undetermined. Compared with controls, irradiated tumors showed greater TCR clonality. Dominant CDR3 motifs occupied more repertoire in irradiated than control tumors.

The method was immunoSEQ multiplex PCR; TCRdb's version includes in-frame clones alone and lacks a portion of them. The sample has 10,000 to 15,000 clones; around 35% are singletons. The starting material was tumor tissue, obtained from a patient whose treatment included radiotherapy and nephrectomy. The V gene is TRBV5-1, the J gene TRBJ2-7; TRBD1 matches 10 bases. This TCR was sampled from a man between 60 and 75 years old with renal cell carcinoma. CDR3 region: CASSLGQGFSYEQYF. In DNA, the CDR3 is TGCGCCAGCAGCCTGGGACAGGGGTTTTCCTACGAGCAGTACTTC.